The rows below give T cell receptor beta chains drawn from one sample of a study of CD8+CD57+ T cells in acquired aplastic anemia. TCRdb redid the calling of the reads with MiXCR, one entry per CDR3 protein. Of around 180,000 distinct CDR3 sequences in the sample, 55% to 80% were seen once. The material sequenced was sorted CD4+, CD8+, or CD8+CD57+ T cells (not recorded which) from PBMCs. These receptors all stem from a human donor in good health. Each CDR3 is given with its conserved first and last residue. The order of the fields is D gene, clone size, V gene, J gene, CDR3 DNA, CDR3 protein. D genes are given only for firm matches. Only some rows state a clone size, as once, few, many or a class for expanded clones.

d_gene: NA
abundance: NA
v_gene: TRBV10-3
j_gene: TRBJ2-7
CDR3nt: TGTGCCATCGGGGACTCACTCTACGAGCAGTACTTC
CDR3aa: CAIGDSLYEQYF

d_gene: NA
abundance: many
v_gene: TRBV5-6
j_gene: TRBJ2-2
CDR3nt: TGTGCCAGCAGCTTCACTAGGAACACCGGGGAGCTGTTTTTT
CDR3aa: CASSFTRNTGELFF

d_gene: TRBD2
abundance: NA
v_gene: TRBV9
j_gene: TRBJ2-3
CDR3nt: TGTGCCAGCAGCGTGGGGACTAGCGGGGTTAGCACAGATACGCAGTATTTT
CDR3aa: CASSVGTSGVSTDTQYF

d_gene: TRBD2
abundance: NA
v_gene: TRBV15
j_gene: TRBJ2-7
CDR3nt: TGTGCCACCAGCAGAGAGGGGGGAGGGTACGAGCAGTACTTC
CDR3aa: CATSREGGGYEQYF

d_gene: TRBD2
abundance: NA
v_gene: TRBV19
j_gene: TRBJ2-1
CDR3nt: TGTGCCAGTAGCACGGGACTAGGAAATGAGCAGTTCTTC
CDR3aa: CASSTGLGNEQFF

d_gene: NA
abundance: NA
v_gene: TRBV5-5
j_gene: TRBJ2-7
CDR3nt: TGTGCCAGCTTTTCGGGGGCGTCCTACGAGCAGTACTTC
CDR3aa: CASFSGASYEQYF

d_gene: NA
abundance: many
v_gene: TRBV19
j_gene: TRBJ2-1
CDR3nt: TGTGCCAGTAGTACGAATCCCCCCACACACAATGAGCAGTTCTTC
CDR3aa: CASSTNPPTHNEQFF

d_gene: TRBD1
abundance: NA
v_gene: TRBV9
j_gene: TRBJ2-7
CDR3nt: TGTGCCAGCAGCGTGGCCGGACAGGGGTCCTACGAGCAGTACTTC
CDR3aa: CASSVAGQGSYEQYF

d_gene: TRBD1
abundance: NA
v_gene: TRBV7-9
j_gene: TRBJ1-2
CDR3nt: TGTGCCAGCAGCTCCTACAGGGGAGATGGCGCTTATGGCTACACCTTC
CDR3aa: CASSSYRGDGAYGYTF

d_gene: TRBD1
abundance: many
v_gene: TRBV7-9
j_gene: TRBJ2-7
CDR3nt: TGTGCCAGCAGCCCTCCGGGACAGAACGAGCAGTACTTC
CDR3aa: CASSPPGQNEQYF

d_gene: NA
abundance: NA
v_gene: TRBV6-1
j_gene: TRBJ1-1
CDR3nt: NA
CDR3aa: CAHPEDSSFYICSARDNYEAFF

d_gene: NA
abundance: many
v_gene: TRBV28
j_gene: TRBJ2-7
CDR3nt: TGTGCCAGCAGCCCCAGGGACTCGATGTACGAGCAGTACTTC
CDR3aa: CASSPRDSMYEQYF

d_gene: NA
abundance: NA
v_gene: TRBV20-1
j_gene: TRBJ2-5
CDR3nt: TGCAGTGCTACCCCGAAGGGGGACCAGTACTTC
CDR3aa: CSATPKGDQYF

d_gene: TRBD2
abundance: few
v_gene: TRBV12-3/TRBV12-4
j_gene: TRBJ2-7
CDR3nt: TGTGCCAGCAGGGAGGGAGGGTTCTACGAGCAGTACTTC
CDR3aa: CASREGGFYEQYF

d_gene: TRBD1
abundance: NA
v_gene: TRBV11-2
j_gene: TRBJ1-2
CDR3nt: TGTGCCAGCAGCTCATTTCGGACAGGGACGACCCATGGCTACACCTTC
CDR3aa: CASSSFRTGTTHGYTF

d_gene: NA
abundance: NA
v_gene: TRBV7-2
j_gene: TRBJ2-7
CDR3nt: TGTGCCAGCAGCTCTCCATTAGAGCAGTACTTC
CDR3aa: CASSSPLEQYF

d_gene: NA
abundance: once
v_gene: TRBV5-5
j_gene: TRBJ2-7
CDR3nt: TGTGCCAGCAGCTTTACAGATTCCTGCGAGCAGTACTTC
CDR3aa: CASSFTDSCEQYF

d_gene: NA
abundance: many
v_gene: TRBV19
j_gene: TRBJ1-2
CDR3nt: TGTGCCAGTAGCGAAATTAGCGTCAGCACCCCTCTGGAATATGGCTACACCTTC
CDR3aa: CASSEISVSTPLEYGYTF

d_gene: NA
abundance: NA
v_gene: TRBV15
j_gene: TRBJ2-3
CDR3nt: TGTGCCACCAGCAGAGATAGGACGGGAGATACGCAGTATTTT
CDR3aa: CATSRDRTGDTQYF

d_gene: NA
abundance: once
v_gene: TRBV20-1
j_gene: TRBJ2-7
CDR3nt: TGCAGTGCCTTAACTGATCCACCCTACGAGCAGTACTTC
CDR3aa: CSALTDPPYEQYF

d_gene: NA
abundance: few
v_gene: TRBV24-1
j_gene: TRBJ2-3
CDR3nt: TGTGCCACCAGTGATTTGACCGCGCGGGGAGATACGCAGTATTTT
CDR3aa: CATSDLTARGDTQYF

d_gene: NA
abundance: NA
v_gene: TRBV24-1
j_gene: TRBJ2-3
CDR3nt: TGTGCCACCAGTGATTCCGAGGAAGATACGCAGTATTTT
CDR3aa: CATSDSEEDTQYF

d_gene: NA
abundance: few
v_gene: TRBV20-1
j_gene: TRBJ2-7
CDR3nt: TGCAGTGCTATCGGCCAGAACTACGAGCAGTACTTC
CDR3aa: CSAIGQNYEQYF

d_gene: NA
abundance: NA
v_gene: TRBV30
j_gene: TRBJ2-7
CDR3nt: TGTGCCTGGAGTGGGGGGGGCAGCTCCTACGAGCAGTACTTC
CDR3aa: CAWSGGGSSYEQYF

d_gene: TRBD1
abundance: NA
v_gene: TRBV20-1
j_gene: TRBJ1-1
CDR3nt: TGCAGTGCCAGTGAGGGGACAGGGCAAGACACTGAAGCTTTCTTT
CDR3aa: CSASEGTGQDTEAFF

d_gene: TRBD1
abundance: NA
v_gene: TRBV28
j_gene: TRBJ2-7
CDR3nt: TGTGCCAGCAGTTTAACGGGACAGGGTTCACTCAGCGAGCAGTACTTC
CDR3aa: CASSLTGQGSLSEQYF

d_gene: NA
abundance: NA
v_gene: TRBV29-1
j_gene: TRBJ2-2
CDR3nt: TGCAGCGTTCTTTTAGCGCGAAACACCGGGGAGCTGTTTTTT
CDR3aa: CSVLLARNTGELFF

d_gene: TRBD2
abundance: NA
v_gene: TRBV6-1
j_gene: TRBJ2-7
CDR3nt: TGTGCCAGCAGTGAAGGGGGAGGGAAGTACGAGCGGTACTTC
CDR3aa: CASSEGGGKYERYF

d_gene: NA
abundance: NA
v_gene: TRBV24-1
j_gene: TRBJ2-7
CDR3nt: TGTGCCACCAGTGATATAGACCGAGGCGAGCAGTACTTC
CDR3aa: CATSDIDRGEQYF

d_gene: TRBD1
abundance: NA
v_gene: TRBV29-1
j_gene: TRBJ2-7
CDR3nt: TGCAGCGTTGTGGAAGGGGCAGGGGGAGAGCAGTACTTC
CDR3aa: CSVVEGAGGEQYF

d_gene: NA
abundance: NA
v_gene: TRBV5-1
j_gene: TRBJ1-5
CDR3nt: TGCGCCAGCAGGGACGGGGAGTTCGGTCAGCCCCAGCATTTT
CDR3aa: CASRDGEFGQPQHF

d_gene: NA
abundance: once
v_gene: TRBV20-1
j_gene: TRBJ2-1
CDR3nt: TGCAGTGCTAGGTCGTTTGTGGATGAGCAGTTCTTC
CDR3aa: CSARSFVDEQFF

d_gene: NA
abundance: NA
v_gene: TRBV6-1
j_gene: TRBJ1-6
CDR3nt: TGTGCCAGCAGTGGCCCTCTCTCACCCCTCCACTTT
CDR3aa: CASSGPLSPLHF

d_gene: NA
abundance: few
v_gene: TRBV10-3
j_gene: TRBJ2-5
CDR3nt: TGTGCCATCAGTGAGGGTCCGGCTAGTTCTCAGACCCAGTACTTC
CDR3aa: CAISEGPASSQTQYF

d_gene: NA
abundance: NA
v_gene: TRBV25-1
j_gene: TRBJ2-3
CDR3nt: TGTGCCAGTCATCCTGGGGATGGGAGGACAGATACGCAGTATTTT
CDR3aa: CASHPGDGRTDTQYF

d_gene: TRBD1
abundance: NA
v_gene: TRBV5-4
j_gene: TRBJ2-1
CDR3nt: TGTGCCAGCAGCCTTCCAGGGGGTCGTGACAATGAGCAGTTCTTC
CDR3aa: CASSLPGGRDNEQFF

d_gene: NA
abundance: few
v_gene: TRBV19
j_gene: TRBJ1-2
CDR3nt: TGTGCCAGTAGAGATGGGGGCTACACCTTC
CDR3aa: CASRDGGYTF

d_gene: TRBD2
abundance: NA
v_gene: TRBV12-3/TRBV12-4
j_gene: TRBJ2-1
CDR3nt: TGTGCCAGCAGTTGGGAGGGCTCCTACAATGAGCAGTTCTTC
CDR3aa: CASSWEGSYNEQFF

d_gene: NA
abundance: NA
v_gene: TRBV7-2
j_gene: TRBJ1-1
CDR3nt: TGTGCCAGCAGCCAAGAAGTGGCTGAAGCTTTCTTT
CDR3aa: CASSQEVAEAFF

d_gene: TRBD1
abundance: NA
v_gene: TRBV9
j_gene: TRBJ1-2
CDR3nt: TGTGCCAGCAGCGCCGGTCGGACAGGACTCAACTATGGCTACACCTTC
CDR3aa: CASSAGRTGLNYGYTF

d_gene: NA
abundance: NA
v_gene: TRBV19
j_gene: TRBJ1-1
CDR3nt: TGTGCCAGTAGTAGGGTCCTCCTGAACACTGAAGCTTTCTTT
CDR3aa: CASSRVLLNTEAFF

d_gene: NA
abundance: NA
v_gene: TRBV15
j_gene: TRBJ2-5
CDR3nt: TGTGCCACCAGCAGAGATGGAAGGGGGCAAGAGACCCAGTACTTC
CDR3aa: CATSRDGRGQETQYF

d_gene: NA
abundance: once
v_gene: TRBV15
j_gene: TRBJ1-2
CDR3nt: TGTGCCACCAGCAGCCTCGGACCCCCGGGTGGCTACACCTTC
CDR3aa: CATSSLGPPGGYTF

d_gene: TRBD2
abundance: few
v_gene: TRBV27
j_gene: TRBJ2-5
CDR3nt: TGTGCCAGCAGTCCCGGACTAGCGGGAGAAGAGGAGACCCAGTACTTC
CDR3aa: CASSPGLAGEEETQYF

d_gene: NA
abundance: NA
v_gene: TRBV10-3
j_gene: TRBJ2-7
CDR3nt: TGTGCCACCTCGGACAGCTCCTACGAGCAGTACTTC
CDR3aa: CATSDSSYEQYF

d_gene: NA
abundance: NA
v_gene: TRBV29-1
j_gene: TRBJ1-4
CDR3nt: TGCAGCGTCCTTGACACGGAGGAAAAACTGTTTTTT
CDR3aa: CSVLDTEEKLFF

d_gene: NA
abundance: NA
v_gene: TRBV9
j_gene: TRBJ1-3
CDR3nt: TGTGCCAGCAGCTTGGACGGCTCTGGAAACACCATATATTTT
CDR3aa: CASSLDGSGNTIYF

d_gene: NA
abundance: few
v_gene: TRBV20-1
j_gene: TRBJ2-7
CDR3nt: TGCAGTGCCGCTAGCAGACACTACGAGCAGTACTTC
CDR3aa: CSAASRHYEQYF

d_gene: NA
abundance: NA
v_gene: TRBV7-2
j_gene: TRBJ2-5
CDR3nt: TGTGCCAGCAGCCCAGATCGAACTCAAGAGACCCAGTACTTC
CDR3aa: CASSPDRTQETQYF

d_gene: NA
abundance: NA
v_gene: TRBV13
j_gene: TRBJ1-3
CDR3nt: TGTGCCAGCAGCTCGAACAGTGGGGTCCTCTCTGGAAACACCATATATTTT
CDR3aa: CASSSNSGVLSGNTIYF

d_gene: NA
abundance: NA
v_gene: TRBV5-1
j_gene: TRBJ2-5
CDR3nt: TGCGCCAGCAGCTTCGGTAGGGGACTGGATCAAGAGACCCAGTACTTC
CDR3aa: CASSFGRGLDQETQYF

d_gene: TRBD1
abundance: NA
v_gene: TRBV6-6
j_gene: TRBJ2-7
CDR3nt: TGTGCCAGCAGTTACTCCGGGACAGGGCTCATAGGAATGGCCTCCTACGAGCAGTACTTC
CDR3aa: CASSYSGTGLIGMASYEQYF

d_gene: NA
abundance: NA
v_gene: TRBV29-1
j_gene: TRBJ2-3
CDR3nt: TGCAGCGCCGGTGGTACAGATACGCAGTATTTT
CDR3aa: CSAGGTDTQYF

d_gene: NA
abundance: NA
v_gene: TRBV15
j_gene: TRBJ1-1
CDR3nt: TGTGCCACTAGCAGAGATGGCGTGTCTGAAGCTTTCTTT
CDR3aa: CATSRDGVSEAFF

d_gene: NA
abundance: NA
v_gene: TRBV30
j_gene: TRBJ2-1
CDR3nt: TGTGCCTGGAGTTGGCAGGGTGAGGAGACCCAGTTCTTC
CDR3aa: CAWSWQGEETQFF

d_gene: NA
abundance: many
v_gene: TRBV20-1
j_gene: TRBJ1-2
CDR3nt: TGCAGTGCTAGGAGGGAGGCGAGGTACTATGGCTACACCTTC
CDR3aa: CSARREARYYGYTF

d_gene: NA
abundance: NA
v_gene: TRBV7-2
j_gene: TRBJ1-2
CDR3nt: TGTGCCAGCAGCTTAGTGGGTGGCTACACCTTC
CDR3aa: CASSLVGGYTF

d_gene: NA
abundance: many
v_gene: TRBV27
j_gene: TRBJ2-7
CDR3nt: TGTGCCAGCAGTCGAGGTGTCTCCTACGAGCAGTACTTC
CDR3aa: CASSRGVSYEQYF

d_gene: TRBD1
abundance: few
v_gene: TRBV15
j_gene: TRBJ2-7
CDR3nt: TGTGCCACCAGCAGTTCCATTGGGACAGGAAACTACGAGCAGTACTTC
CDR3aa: CATSSSIGTGNYEQYF

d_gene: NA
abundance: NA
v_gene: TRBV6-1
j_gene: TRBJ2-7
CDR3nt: TGTGCCAGCAGTGAGAACATAGGTTTCGAGCAGTACTTC
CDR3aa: CASSENIGFEQYF